The clone carrying this T cell receptor (beta chain) was found a few times. These data originate in a study of technical replicates of blood from a handful of donors. The repertoire was sequenced with immunoSEQ multiplex PCR; TCRdb's copy has only in-frame clones and lacks some. The profile shows more than 60,000 clones, 80% to 90% of them singletons. The junction had 5 bases not matched to a gene; V was cut back by 3 bases and J by 4 bases. The length of the CDR3 is 15 residues. Looked up from germline, CDR1 is ENHRY and CDR2 is SYGVKD. The clonotype comes from a human donor in good health. Some clones in this sample may be carry-over from other donors' samples. Specimen: PBMCs. The genes are TRBV10-3 and TRBJ1-2, with 10 positions matching TRBD1. This CDR3 reads CAISDQDRGGYGYTF. CDR3 coding DNA: TGTGCCATCAGTGACCAGGACAGGGGGGGCTATGGCTACACCTTC.